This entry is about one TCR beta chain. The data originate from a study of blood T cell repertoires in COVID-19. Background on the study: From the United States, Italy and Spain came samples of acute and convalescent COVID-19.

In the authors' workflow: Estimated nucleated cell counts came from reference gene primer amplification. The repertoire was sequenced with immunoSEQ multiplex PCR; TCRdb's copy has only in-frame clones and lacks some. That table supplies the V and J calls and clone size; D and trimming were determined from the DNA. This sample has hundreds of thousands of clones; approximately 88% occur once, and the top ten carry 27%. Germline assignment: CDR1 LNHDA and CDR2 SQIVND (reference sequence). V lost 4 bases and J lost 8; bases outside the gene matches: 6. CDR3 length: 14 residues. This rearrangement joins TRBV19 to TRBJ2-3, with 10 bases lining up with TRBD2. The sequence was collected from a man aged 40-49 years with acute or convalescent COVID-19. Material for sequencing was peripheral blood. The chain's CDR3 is CASSTSSGRFTQYF. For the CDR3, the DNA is TGTGCCAGTAGTACCTCTAGCGGGAGATTTACGCAGTATTTT.